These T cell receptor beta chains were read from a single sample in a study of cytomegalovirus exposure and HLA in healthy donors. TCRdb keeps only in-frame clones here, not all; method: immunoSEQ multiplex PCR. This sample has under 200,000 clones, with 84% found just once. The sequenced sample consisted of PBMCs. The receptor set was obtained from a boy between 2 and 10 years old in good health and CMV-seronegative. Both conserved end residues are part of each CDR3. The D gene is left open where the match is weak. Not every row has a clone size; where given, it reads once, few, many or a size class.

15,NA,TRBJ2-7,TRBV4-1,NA,CASSQFSGSGNEQYF,TGCGCCAGCAGCCAATTTAGCGGTTCGGGAAACGAGCAGTACTTC
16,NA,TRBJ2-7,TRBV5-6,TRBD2,CASRPPGLAGVHEQYF,TGTGCCAGCAGACCGCCGGGACTAGCGGGTGTGCACGAGCAGTACTTC
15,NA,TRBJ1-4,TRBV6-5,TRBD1,CASSSSTGEHEKLFF,TGTGCCAGCAGTTCATCCACAGGGGAACATGAAAAACTGTTTTTT
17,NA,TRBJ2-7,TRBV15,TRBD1,CATSRGFKVTGAYEQYF,TGTGCCACCAGCAGAGGATTTAAGGTGACAGGGGCCTACGAGCAGTACTTC
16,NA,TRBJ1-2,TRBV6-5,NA,CASSSLTRQGSDGYTF,TGTGCCAGCAGTTCCCTAACTCGGCAGGGGAGCGATGGCTACACCTTC
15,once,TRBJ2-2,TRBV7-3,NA,CASSFTSGYTGELFF,TGTGCCAGCAGCTTTACGAGCGGATACACCGGGGAGCTGTTTTTT
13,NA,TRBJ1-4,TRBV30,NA,CAWSVPGIEKLFF,TGTGCCTGGAGTGTACCGGGGATTGAAAAACTGTTTTTT
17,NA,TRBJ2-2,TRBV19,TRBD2,CASSMPGLASNTGELFF,TGTGCCAGTAGTATGCCGGGACTAGCGTCGAACACCGGGGAGCTGTTTTTT
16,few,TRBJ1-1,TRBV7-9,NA,CASSPKNGFMNTEAFF,TGTGCCAGCAGTCCTAAAAACGGGTTTATGAACACTGAAGCTTTCTTT
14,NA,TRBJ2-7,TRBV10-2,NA,CASRPPGTSYEQYF,TGCGCCAGCAGGCCCCCGGGAACCTCCTACGAGCAGTACTTC
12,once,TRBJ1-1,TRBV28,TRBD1,CASSTGDTEAFF,TGTGCCAGCAGCACAGGGGACACTGAAGCTTTCTTT
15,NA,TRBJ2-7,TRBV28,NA,CASRTPGLSSYEQYF,TGTGCCAGCAGAACCCCGGGACTGAGCTCCTACGAGCAGTACTTC
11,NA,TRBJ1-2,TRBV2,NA,CASSMEQGYTF,TGTGCCAGCTCTATGGAGCAGGGCTACACCTTC
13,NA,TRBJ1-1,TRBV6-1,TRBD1,CASGQGRNTEAFF,TGTGCCAGCGGACAGGGGAGGAACACTGAAGCTTTCTTT
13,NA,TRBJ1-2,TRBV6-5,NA,CASSLPGGYGYTF,TGTGCCAGCAGTCTCCCGGGAGGTTACGGCTACACCTTC
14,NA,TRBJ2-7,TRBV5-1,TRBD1,CASSLRDSSYEQYF,TGCGCCAGCAGCCTCCGGGACAGCAGCTACGAGCAGTACTTC
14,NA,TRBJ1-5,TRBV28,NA,CASSKGGLTQPQHF,TGTGCCAGCAGTAAAGGCGGGTTAACTCAGCCCCAGCATTTT
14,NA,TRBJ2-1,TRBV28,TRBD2,CASTGLAGVDEQFF,TGTGCCAGCACTGGACTAGCGGGAGTTGATGAGCAGTTCTTC
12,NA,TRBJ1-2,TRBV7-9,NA,CASSFRLYGYTF,TGTGCCAGCAGCTTCAGACTGTATGGCTACACCTTC
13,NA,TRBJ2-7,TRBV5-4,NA,CASRSTESYEQYF,TGTGCCAGCAGATCCACAGAGTCCTACGAGCAGTACTTC
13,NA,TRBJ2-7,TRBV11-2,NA,CASSPGVTYEQYF,TGTGCCAGCAGCCCCGGGGTGACCTACGAGCAGTACTTC
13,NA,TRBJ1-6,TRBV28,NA,CASSLESGWSLHF,TGTGCCAGCAGTTTAGAATCCGGTTGGTCCCTCCACTTT
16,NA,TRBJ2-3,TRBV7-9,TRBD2,CASSSLPGGRTDTQYF,TGTGCCAGCAGCTCCCTCCCGGGAGGGCGCACAGATACGCAGTATTTT
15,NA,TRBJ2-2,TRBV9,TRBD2,CASSVAGGNTGELFF,TGTGCCAGCAGCGTAGCGGGAGGGAACACCGGGGAGCTGTTTTTT
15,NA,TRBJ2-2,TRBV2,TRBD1,CASTLDRANTGELFF,TGTGCCAGCACCCTAGACAGGGCAAACACCGGGGAGCTGTTTTTT